Shown below are 2 T cell receptor beta chains from a single sample sequenced in a study of T cell responses to AZD1222 COVID-19 vaccine (dated by TCRdb to about 2021). Library preparation employed the immunoSEQ multiplex PCR assay. TCRdb's version of the immuneACCESS table is confined to in-frame rearrangements and falls short of the full clone set. An unresolved V gene accounts for under half of the shortfall where checked; the remainder is of unknown origin. This sample is represented by nearly 95,000 clones; 75% to 90% of them were singletons. The ten largest clones capture roughly 2.7% of the sample. The time point label for this specimen denotes: about 28 days (+/-7) after the second vaccine dose. Sequencing was performed on peripheral blood, taken 28 days after the second AZD1222 dose. The receptor set was obtained from an adult who received the AZD1222 COVID-19 vaccine.

The gene calls are TRBV4-3 and TRBJ2-6; D gene unclear. Germline V lookup: CDR1 LGHNA, CDR2 YSLEER. CDR3 size: 15 residues. Trimming stripped 1 base from V and 4 bases from J, with 8 bases between. The chain's CDR3 is CASSQVGLGANVLTF. The CDR3 DNA reads TGCGCCAGCAGCCAAGTAGGGCTAGGGGCCAACGTCCTGACTTTC.

CDR3 nucleotide sequence: TGTGCCAGCAGCCATCACAGGGTGCGGGGCTACGAGCAGTACTTC. As protein: CASSHHRVRGYEQYF. The chain carries TRBV3-1 (or the pseudogene TRBV3-2) and TRBJ2-7; D possibly matches TRBD1 or TRBD2 (6 bases each). The CDR3 runs 15 residues. Trimming pared 3 bases from V and 3 bases from J, leaving 15 bases between. Germline assignment: CDR1 LGHDT and CDR2 YNNKEL (reference sequence).